A selection of T cell receptor beta chains follows, all from one sample in a study of radiation and T cells in renal cell carcinoma. TCRdb's copy holds only in-frame clones and misses some; the assay was immunoSEQ multiplex PCR. This sample has 130,000 or so clones, with 83% found just once. This material consisted of blood, taken from a patient whose treatment included radiotherapy and nephrectomy. Receptors originate from a woman between 50 and 59 years old with renal cell carcinoma. The CDR3 runs from the conserved cysteine through the conserved F or W. A D gene is named only where the DNA matches it firmly. Size tells how often a clone was seen (once, few, many) or the class of an expanded clone, and some rows leave it out.

D gene: TRBD2; clone size: NA; J gene: TRBJ2-1; V gene: TRBV5-5; CDR3 DNA: TGTGCCAGCAGCTTGCTAGCGGGGGCGGATGAGCAGTTCTTC; CDR3 protein: CASSLLAGADEQFF
D gene: TRBD1; clone size: NA; J gene: TRBJ1-1; V gene: TRBV19; CDR3 DNA: TGTGCCAGTAGTATAGGGACGACAGGGGGCACTGAAGCTTTCTTT; CDR3 protein: CASSIGTTGGTEAFF
D gene: TRBD2; clone size: few; J gene: TRBJ2-1; V gene: TRBV6-5; CDR3 DNA: TGTGCCAGCAGTCTAATAGCGGGGCCTGAGCAGTTCTTC; CDR3 protein: CASSLIAGPEQFF
D gene: NA; clone size: NA; J gene: TRBJ1-2; V gene: TRBV28; CDR3 DNA: TGTGCCAGCAGTGATACCTATGGCTACACCTTC; CDR3 protein: CASSDTYGYTF
D gene: TRBD2; clone size: NA; J gene: TRBJ2-7; V gene: TRBV7-2; CDR3 DNA: TGTGCCAGCAGCTCGGGAGGGCCCTACGAGCAGTACTTC; CDR3 protein: CASSSGGPYEQYF
D gene: NA; clone size: NA; J gene: TRBJ2-7; V gene: TRBV5-1; CDR3 DNA: TGCGCCAGCAGCTTGGCCGGGGGCAGGGAGCAGTACTTC; CDR3 protein: CASSLAGGREQYF
D gene: NA; clone size: NA; J gene: TRBJ2-7; V gene: TRBV7-9; CDR3 DNA: TGTGCCAGCAGCTTAGAAGGGGGCGAGCAGTACTTC; CDR3 protein: CASSLEGGEQYF
D gene: NA; clone size: NA; J gene: TRBJ2-7; V gene: TRBV11-2; CDR3 DNA: TGTGCCAGCAGTTCAACAGGGCCATACGAGCAGTACTTC; CDR3 protein: CASSSTGPYEQYF
D gene: TRBD1; clone size: NA; J gene: TRBJ1-2; V gene: TRBV5-4; CDR3 DNA: TGTGCCAGCAGCCTGGGACAGCGCAACTATGGCTACACCTTC; CDR3 protein: CASSLGQRNYGYTF
D gene: NA; clone size: few; J gene: TRBJ1-1; V gene: TRBV5-1; CDR3 DNA: TGCGCCAGCAGCTTGTCAGTGGGCCGGACTGAAGCTTTCTTT; CDR3 protein: CASSLSVGRTEAFF
D gene: TRBD1; clone size: NA; J gene: TRBJ2-3; V gene: TRBV15; CDR3 DNA: TGTGCCACCAGCAGTGGGACAGGGGGTAGCACAGATACGCAGTATTTT; CDR3 protein: CATSSGTGGSTDTQYF
D gene: TRBD2; clone size: NA; J gene: TRBJ2-7; V gene: TRBV6-5; CDR3 DNA: TGTGCCAGCAGTCCCGGGACTAGCTCCGAGCAGTACTTC; CDR3 protein: CASSPGTSSEQYF
D gene: TRBD1; clone size: NA; J gene: TRBJ2-3; V gene: TRBV29-1; CDR3 DNA: TGCAGCGTTGAAGAGGACAGGGTAGAGGCGGGAGATACGCAGTATTTT; CDR3 protein: CSVEEDRVEAGDTQYF
D gene: TRBD1; clone size: NA; J gene: TRBJ2-7; V gene: TRBV5-1; CDR3 DNA: TGCGCCAGCAGCCCGGGACAGGGGAGCTCCTACGAGCAGTACTTC; CDR3 protein: CASSPGQGSSYEQYF
D gene: NA; clone size: once; J gene: TRBJ1-2; V gene: TRBV5-4; CDR3 DNA: TGTGCCAGCAGCTTGGAGCTACAGGACATCTATGGCTACACCTTC; CDR3 protein: CASSLELQDIYGYTF
D gene: TRBD1; clone size: NA; J gene: TRBJ1-5; V gene: TRBV28; CDR3 DNA: TGTGCCAGCAGCACTACAGGGGTGAGCAATCAGCCCCAGCATTTT; CDR3 protein: CASSTTGVSNQPQHF
D gene: NA; clone size: NA; J gene: TRBJ2-7; V gene: TRBV7-8; CDR3 DNA: TGTGCCAGCAGCTTTAGCGGTCGGCGAGGAGTTGAGCAGTACTTC; CDR3 protein: CASSFSGRRGVEQYF
D gene: NA; clone size: NA; J gene: TRBJ2-5; V gene: TRBV21-1; CDR3 DNA: TGTGCCAGCAGCAGGGGGGCTAGCGGGGCTGAGACCCAGTACTTC; CDR3 protein: CASSRGASGAETQYF
D gene: NA; clone size: NA; J gene: TRBJ1-6; V gene: TRBV9; CDR3 DNA: TGTGCCAGCAGCGCCGGGGAACGGTCTAGCTCCTATAATTCACCCCTCCACTTT; CDR3 protein: CASSAGERSSSYNSPLHF
D gene: NA; clone size: NA; J gene: TRBJ2-4; V gene: TRBV4-1; CDR3 DNA: TGCGCCAGCAGCCAACGGGACTTACAGGGTTCCAAAAACATTCAGTACTTC; CDR3 protein: CASSQRDLQGSKNIQYF
D gene: NA; clone size: NA; J gene: TRBJ2-6; V gene: TRBV5-1; CDR3 DNA: TGCGCCAGCAGCTTGGATGGGGTTGGGGCCAACGTCCTGACTTTC; CDR3 protein: CASSLDGVGANVLTF
D gene: NA; clone size: NA; J gene: TRBJ1-1; V gene: TRBV28; CDR3 DNA: TGTGCCAGCAGTAACTACGGGGAGAACACTGAAGCTTTCTTT; CDR3 protein: CASSNYGENTEAFF